This section outlines one T cell receptor beta chain sequence together with its context. Its antigen target is currently unknown. No clone much larger than this one lies a single base away; base qualities are absent. Sample treatment or condition, as interpreted from the label and publication: live attenuated yellow fever vaccine strain. At every blood-draw timepoint, two biological replicates of bulk PBMCs were collected. PBMCs were isolated from peripheral blood using a standard Ficoll-Paque protocol. RNA was extracted with TriZol from bulk PBMCs, CD4 and CD8 fractions, and dextramer-positive and dextramer-negative fractions. This record comes from a study of T cells after yellow fever vaccination (dated by TCRdb to 2018 to 2020). For the wider study: Libraries from fractions with low cell numbers were prepared with the SMART-Seq v4 Ultra Low Input RNA kit. Bulk PBMC replicates and cell subsets were isolated from blood drawn at multiple timepoints before and after both primary and secondary immunization. To track T-cell clones before and after primary and booster YFV17D yellow fever vaccination, bulk TCR alpha and beta repertoires were sequenced longitudinally. Two healthy male donors, one aged 18 to 30 and one aged 30 to 40 years, made up the cohort.

The research as a whole found: A small share of clonotypes was detected in both CD4 and CD8 compartments, with the overlap likely arising from convergent recombination. After the booster, most of the clones that had expanded following primary vaccination were detected again (about 95% of CD4 and roughly nine tenths of CD8), which suggests that memory was broadly maintained. Because only a couple of donors were included in the study, the extent to which the findings can be generalized is limited. Computational filtering was needed because FACS-sorted repertoires could contain abundant contaminating clonotypes from the bulk population. The secondary T-cell response was weaker than the primary response but faster, peaking on day 5 instead of day 15.

Sequencer: Illumina NovaSeq 6000. Synthesis of TCR cDNA relied on 5'RACE template switching, a step that introduced a universal primer site along with unique molecular identifiers. cDNA synthesis was primed from both the TCR alpha and TCR beta constant segments. Two PCR steps were used to amplify libraries, with sample barcodes and sequencing adapters being added in the second step. Sequencing of libraries was performed on Illumina HiSeq 2500 (2x100 bp) or NovaSeq (2x150 bp). Per the authors' processing: Reads were demultiplexed and collapsed into UMI consensus sequences with MIGEC, and V(D)J alignment was performed with MiXCR. Clonotypes responding to the vaccine were identified with edgeR on replicate PBMC samples, with the criteria of FDR below 0.01 and a log2 fold change above 5 up to day 15. Bulk clonotypes were assigned CD4 or CD8 identity according to which sequenced CD4 or CD8 repertoire held them at higher abundance. In-frame beta chains were kept once TCRdb had trimmed the public reads at Q25 with fastp and called clones with MiXCR. Rows with a matching CDR3 protein are joined into one entry that keeps the most common DNA and genes. TCRdb, not the authors, supplied the V and J calls. This sample holds about 340,000 distinct CDR3 sequences; 3% to 4.5% were observed only once. Roughly 24% of the sample is taken by the ten largest.

The CDR1 and CDR2 encoded by the germline V gene (reference sequence) are LNHDA and SQIVND. Relative to germline, V is 6 bases shorter and J is 0 bases shorter, with 15 bases between their ends. The CDR3 measures 15 amino acids from cysteine to phenylalanine. The read is trimmed to its CDR3 DNA, 45 bases read in frame from base 1. The chain is assembled from TRBV19 and TRBJ2-7; the D gene is unclear. This sequence was found in a man younger than 35 who received the YFV17D yellow fever vaccine. The starting material was PBMCs, obtained 5 days after the yellow fever booster vaccination. The DNA sequence is given as TGTGCCAGTAGCCCAGGTAGCACGAGCTCCTACGAGCAGTACTTC. Its amino acids are CASSPGSTSSYEQYF.